Listed below are T cell receptor beta chains from one sample, sequenced in a study of a mutant IDH1 vaccine in newly diagnosed glioma. Here immunoSEQ multiplex PCR was the method, and the copy in TCRdb shows in-frame clones only, minus some. The sample has fewer than 55,000 clones; about 65% are singletons. Their specific antigens are unknown. This sample comprised peripheral blood mononuclear cells (PBMCs), obtained from a glioma patient whose treatment included an IDH1 peptide vaccine. These receptors were taken from a man aged 40-50 years with glioma. Some clones in this sample may be carry-over from other donors' samples. The CDR3 runs from the conserved cysteine through the conserved F or W. A D gene is named only where the DNA matches it firmly. Size tells how often a clone was seen (once, few, many) or the class of an expanded clone, and some rows leave it out.

V gene	D gene	clone size	J gene	CDR3 DNA	CDR3 protein
TRBV11-3	TRBD1	.	TRBJ2-7	TGTGCCAGCAGCCCCCCCGGGACAGGGCGGGAGCAGTACTTC	CASSPPGTGREQYF
TRBV6-1	.	few	TRBJ2-7	TGTGCCAGCAGTGAAGAATGGGCCTACGAGCAGTACTTC	CASSEEWAYEQYF
TRBV6-1	.	.	TRBJ1-6	TGTGCCAGCAGTGCAAACCCGGTGGGCCAAGGGTCCCTCCACTTT	CASSANPVGQGSLHF
TRBV10-3	TRBD2	.	TRBJ2-7	TGTGCCATCAGTGACCCGACTAGCGGGGGGGCCTACGAGCAGTACTTC	CAISDPTSGGAYEQYF
TRBV5-4	.	.	TRBJ1-6	TGTGCCAGCAGCTTGGCAGTAGGAAATTCACCCCTCCACTTT	CASSLAVGNSPLHF
TRBV6-5	TRBD1	.	TRBJ2-2	TGTGCCAGCAGTTCGGACAGGGCAGGCGGGGAGCTGTTTTTT	CASSSDRAGGELFF
TRBV5-1	.	.	TRBJ1-1	TGCGCCAGCAGCCCGGACCCTTACTGGGTGAACACTGAAGCTTTCTTT	CASSPDPYWVNTEAFF
TRBV6-5	.	.	TRBJ1-6	TGTGCCAGCAGTTACGATCCGGACAGAGTAAATTCACCCCTCCACTTT	CASSYDPDRVNSPLHF
TRBV29-1	TRBD1	few	TRBJ1-4	TGCAGCGTTAACGACAGGGATGGTGAAAAACTGTTTTTT	CSVNDRDGEKLFF
TRBV19	TRBD2	.	TRBJ2-1	TGTGCCAGTAGTGTAACTAGCGGGGCCTACAATGAGCAGTTCTTC	CASSVTSGAYNEQFF
TRBV29-1	.	few	TRBJ1-1	TGCAGCGTGGGTGTGGGCACTGAAGCTTTCTTT	CSVGVGTEAFF